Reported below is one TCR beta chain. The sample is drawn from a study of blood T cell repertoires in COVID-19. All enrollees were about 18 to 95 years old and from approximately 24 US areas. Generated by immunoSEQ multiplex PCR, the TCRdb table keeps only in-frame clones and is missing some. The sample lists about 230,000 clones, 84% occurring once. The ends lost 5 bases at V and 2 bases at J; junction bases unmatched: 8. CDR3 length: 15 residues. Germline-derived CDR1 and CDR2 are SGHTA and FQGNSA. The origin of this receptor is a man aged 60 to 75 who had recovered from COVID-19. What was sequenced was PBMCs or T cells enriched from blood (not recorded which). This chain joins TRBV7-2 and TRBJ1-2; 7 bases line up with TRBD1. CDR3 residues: CASSKRPGQNYGYTF. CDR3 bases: TGTGCCAGCAGCAAACGGCCGGGACAGAACTATGGCTACACCTTC.